This T cell receptor (beta chain) appears in the sequencing data of a study of human T cells and chemical hapten exposure. At the level of the study: Sensitization employed 2% DPC on roughly 2 cm by roughly 2 cm of upper inner arm skin.

Within the library, unique molecular identifiers were attached to each individual cDNA molecule. Each CDR3 protein is one row after TCRdb ran MiXCR on the RACE reads. The sample yields about 120,000 distinct CDR3 sequences, 10% to 12% seen once. The time point: patch test 3, about 24 weeks after DPC sensitization. Indicated treatment: therapeutic diphenylcyclopropenone sensitization with weekly scalp DPC. This sample comprised whole blood, obtained in connection with sensitization to the hapten diphenylcyclopropenone (DPC). The source is a woman aged 45-60 years with alopecia areata. Some clones in this sample may be carry-over from other donors' samples.

The CDR3 DNA reads as TGTGCCAGCAGCTCCAGAAACACCGGGGAGCTGTTTTTT. Translating gives CASSSRNTGELFF. The chain has TRBV7-8 and TRBJ2-2; D unclear. The CDR3 consists of 13 residues. Per the germline V gene, CDR1 is SGHVS and CDR2 is FQNEAQ. V lost 4 bases and J lost 2, with 5 bases in between.